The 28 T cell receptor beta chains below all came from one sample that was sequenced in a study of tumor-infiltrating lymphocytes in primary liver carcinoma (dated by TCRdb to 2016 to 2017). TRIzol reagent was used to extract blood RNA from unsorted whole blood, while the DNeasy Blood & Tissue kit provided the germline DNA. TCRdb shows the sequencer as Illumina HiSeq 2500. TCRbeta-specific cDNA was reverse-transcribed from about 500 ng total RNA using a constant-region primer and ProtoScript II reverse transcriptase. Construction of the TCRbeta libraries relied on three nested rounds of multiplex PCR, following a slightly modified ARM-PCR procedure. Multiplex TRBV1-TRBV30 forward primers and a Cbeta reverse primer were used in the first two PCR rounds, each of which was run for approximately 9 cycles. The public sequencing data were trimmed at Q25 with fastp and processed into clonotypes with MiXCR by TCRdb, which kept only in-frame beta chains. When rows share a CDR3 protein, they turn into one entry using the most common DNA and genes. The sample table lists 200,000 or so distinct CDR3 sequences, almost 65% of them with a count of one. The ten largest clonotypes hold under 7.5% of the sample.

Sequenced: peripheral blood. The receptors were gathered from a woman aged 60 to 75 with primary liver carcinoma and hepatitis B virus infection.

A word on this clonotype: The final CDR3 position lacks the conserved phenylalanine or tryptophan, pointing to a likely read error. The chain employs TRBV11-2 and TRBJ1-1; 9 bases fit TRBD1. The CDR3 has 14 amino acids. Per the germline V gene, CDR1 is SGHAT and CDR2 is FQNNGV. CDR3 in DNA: TGTGTCAGCAGTTCCGGGACAGGGAGCACTGAAGCTTTCATT. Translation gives CVSSSGTGSTEAFI.

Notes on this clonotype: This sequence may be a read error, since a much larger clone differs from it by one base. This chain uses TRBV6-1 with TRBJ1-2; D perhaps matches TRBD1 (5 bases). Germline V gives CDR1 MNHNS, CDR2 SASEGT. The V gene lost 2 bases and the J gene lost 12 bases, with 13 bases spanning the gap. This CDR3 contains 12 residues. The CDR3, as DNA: TGTGCCAGCAGTGAATTGAGGGGAGGCCACACCTTC. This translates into CASSELRGGHTF.

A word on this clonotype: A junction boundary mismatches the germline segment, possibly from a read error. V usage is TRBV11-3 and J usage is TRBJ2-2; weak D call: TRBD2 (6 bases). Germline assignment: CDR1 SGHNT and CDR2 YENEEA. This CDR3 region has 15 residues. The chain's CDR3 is CASSEIVGGSGELFF. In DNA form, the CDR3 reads TGTGCCAGCAGCGAAATAGTGGGAGGTTCCGGGGAGTTGTTTTTT. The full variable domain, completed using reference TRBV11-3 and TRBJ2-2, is EAGVVQSPRYKIIEKKQPVAFWCNPISGHNTLYWYLQNLGQGPELLIRYENEEAVDDSQLPKDRFSAERLKGVDSTLKIQPAELGDSAVYLCASSEIVGGSGELFFGEGSRLTVL.

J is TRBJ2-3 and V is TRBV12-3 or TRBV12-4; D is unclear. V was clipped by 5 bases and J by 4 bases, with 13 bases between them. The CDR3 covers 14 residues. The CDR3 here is CASSPSRRPDTQYF. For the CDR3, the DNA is TGTGCCAGCAGTCCCTCTCGTCGGCCAGATACGCAGTATTTT.

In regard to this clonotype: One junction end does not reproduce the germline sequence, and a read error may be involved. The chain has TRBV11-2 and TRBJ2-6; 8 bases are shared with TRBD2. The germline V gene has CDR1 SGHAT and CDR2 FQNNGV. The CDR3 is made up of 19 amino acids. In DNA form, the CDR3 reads TGTGCCAGTAGCCCGGGGCAGTTCTGGACTAGCTCTGGGGTCAACGTCCTGACTTTC. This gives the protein CASSPGQFWTSSGVNVLTF.

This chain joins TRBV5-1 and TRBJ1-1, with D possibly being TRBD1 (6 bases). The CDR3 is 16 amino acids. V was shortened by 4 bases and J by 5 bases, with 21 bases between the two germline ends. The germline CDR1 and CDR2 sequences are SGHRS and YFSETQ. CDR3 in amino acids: CASSPGHNRGRTEAFF. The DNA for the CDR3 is TGCGCCAGCAGCCCGGGACACAATAGAGGTCGGACTGAAGCTTTCTTT. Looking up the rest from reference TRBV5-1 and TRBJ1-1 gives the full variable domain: KAGVTQTPRYLIKTRGQQVTLSCSPISGHRSVSWYQQTPGQGLQFLFEYFSETQRNKGNFPGRFSGRQFSNSRSEMNVSTLELGDSALYLCASSPGHNRGRTEAFFGQGTRLTVV.

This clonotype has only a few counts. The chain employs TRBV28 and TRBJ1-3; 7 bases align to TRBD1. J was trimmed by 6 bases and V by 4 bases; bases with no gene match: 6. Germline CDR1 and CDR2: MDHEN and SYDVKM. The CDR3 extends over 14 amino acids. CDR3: CASSSDRDQNTIYF. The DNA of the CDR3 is TGTGCCAGCAGTTCAGACAGGGACCAAAACACCATATATTTT.

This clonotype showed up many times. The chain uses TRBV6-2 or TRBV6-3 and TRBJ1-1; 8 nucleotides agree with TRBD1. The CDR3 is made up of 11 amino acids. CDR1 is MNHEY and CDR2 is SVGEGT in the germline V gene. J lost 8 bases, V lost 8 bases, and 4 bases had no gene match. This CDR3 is CASGGQAEAFF. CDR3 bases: TGTGCCAGCGGGGGACAGGCCGAAGCTTTCTTT.

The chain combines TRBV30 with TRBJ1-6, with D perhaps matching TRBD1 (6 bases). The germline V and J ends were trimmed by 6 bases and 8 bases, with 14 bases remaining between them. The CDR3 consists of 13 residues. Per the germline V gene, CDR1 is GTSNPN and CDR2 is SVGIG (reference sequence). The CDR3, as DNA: TGTGCCTGCAGGGGTCGGGTGGATTCACCCCTCCACTTT. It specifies CACRGRVDSPLHF.

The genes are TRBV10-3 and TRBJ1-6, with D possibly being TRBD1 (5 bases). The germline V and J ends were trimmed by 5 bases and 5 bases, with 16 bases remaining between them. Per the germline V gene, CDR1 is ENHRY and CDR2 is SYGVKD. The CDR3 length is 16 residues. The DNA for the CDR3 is TGTGCCATCAGTAGAACAGCAGGGCCTAATAATTCACCCCTCCACTTT. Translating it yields CAISRTAGPNNSPLHF.

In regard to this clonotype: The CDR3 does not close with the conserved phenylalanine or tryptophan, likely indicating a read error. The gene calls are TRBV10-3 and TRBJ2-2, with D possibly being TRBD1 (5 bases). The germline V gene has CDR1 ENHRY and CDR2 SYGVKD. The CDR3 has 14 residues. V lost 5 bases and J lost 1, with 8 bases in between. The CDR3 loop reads CAISQGRNTGELFL. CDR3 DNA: TGTGCCATCAGTCAGGGAAGGAACACCGGGGAGCTGTTTCTT.

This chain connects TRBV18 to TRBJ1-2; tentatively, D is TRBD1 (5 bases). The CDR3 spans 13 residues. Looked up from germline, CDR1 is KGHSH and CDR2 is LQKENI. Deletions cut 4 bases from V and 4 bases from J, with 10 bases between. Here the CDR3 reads CASSLEQVYGYTF. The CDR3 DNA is TGTGCCAGCTCACTGGAACAGGTCTATGGCTACACCTTC.

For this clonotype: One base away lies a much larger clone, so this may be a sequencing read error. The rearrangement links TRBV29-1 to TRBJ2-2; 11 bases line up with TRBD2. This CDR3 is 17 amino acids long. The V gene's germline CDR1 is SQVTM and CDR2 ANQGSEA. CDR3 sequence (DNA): TGCAGCCCTCCCGGTGGTAGCGGGAGGGCGGGCACCCGGGAGCTGTTTTTT. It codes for CSPPGGSGRAGTRELFF.

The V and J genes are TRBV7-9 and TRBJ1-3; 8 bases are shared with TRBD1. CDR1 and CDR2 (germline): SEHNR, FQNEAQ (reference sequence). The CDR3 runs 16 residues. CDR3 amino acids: CDSSLDRGGLGNTIYF. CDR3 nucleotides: TGTGATAGCAGCTTAGACAGGGGTGGACTTGGAAACACCATATATTTT.

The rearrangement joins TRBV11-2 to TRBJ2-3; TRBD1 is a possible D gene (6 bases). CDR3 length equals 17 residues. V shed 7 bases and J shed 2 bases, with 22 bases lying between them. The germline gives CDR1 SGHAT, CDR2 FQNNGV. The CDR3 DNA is TGTGCCAGCAACTTGGGACCAGGGACACTCTCCACAGATACGCAGTATTTT. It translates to CASNLGPGTLSTDTQYF.

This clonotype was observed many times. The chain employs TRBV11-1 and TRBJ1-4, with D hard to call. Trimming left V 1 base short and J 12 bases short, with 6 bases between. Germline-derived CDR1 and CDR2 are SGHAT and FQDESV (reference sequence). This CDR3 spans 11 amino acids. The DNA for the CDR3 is TGTGCCAGCAGCTTAGGCGAAGAACTGTTTTTT. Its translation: CASSLGEELFF.

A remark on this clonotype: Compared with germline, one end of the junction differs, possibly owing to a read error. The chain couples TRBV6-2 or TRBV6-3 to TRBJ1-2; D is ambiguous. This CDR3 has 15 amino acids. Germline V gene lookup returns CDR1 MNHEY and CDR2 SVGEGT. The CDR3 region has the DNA TGTGCCAGCAGTTACTTGCCGGAGATTTCGGAAGGCTGCACCTTC. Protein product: CASSYLPEISEGCTF.

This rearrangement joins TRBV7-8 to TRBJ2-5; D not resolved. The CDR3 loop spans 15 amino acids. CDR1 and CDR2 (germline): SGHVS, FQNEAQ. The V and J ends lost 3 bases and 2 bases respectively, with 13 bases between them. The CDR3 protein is CASSLDAATQETQYF. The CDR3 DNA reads TGTGCCAGCAGCTTGGACGCCGCGACGCAAGAGACCCAGTACTTC. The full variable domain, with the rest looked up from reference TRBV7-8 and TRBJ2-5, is GAGVSQSPRYKVAKRGQDVALRCDPISGHVSLFWYQQALGQGPEFLTYFQNEAQLDKSGLPSDRFFAERPEGSVSTLKIQRTQQEDSAVYLCASSLDAATQETQYFGPGTRLLVL.

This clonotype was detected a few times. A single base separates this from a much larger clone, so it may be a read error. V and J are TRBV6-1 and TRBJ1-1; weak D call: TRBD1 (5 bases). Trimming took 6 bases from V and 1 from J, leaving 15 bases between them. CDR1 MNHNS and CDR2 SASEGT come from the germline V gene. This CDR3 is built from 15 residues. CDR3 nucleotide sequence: TGTGCCAGCAGGACTCTGGACAATCCGAACACTGAAGCTTTCTTT. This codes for CASRTLDNPNTEAFF.

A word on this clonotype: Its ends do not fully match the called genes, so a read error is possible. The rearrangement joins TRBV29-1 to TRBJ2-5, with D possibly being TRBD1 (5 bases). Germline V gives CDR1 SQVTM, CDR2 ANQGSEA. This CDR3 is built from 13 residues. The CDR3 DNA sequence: TGCAGGGTTGCTCAGGGTGTTCTTGAGACCCATTACTTC. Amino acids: CRVAQGVLETHYF.

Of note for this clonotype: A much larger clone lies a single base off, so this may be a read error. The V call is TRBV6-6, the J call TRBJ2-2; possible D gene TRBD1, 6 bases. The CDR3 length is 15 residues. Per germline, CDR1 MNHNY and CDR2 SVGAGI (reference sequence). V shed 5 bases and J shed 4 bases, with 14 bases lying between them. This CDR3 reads CASSEDRRGTGELFF. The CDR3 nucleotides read TGTGCCAGCAGTGAAGACAGGAGAGGCACCGGGGAGCTGTTTTTT.

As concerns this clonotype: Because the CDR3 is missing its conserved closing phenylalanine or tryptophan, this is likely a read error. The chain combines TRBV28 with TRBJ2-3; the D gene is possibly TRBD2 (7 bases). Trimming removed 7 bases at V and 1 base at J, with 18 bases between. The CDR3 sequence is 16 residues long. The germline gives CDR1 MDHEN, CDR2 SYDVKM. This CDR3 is CASTFLEGGRTDTQYS. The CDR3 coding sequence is TGTGCCAGCACCTTCCTAGAGGGGGGGCGCACAGATACGCAGTATTCT.

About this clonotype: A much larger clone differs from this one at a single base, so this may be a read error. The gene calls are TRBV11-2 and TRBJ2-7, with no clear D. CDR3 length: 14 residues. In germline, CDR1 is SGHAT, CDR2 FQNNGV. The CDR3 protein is CVSSLDGVTYEQYF. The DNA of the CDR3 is TGTGTCAGCAGCTTAGATGGGGTTACCTACGAGCAGTACTTC. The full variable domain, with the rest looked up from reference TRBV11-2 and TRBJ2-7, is EAGVAQSPRYKIIEKRQSVAFWCNPISGHATLYWYQQILGQGPKLLIQFQNNGVVDDSQLPKDRFSAERLKGVDSTLKIQPAKLEDSAVYLCVSSLDGVTYEQYFGPGTRLTVT.

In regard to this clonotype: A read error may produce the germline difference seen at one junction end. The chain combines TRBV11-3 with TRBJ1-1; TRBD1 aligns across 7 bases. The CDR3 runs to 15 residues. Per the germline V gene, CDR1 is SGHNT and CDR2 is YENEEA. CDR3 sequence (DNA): TGTGACAGCAGCTCAGAGGGCACAGGGGACACTGAAGCTTTCTTT. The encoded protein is CDSSSEGTGDTEAFF.

The CDR3 nucleotides read TGCGCCAGCATGGGCTCTGCATGGTTCGATGAGCAGTTCTTC. Its translation is CASMGSAWFDEQFF. The V call is TRBV5-1, the J call TRBJ2-1; D remains unclear. V lost 6 bases to trimming and J lost 8 bases, with 18 bases between them. CDR1 SGHRS and CDR2 YFSETQ come from the germline V gene. The CDR3 spans 14 residues.

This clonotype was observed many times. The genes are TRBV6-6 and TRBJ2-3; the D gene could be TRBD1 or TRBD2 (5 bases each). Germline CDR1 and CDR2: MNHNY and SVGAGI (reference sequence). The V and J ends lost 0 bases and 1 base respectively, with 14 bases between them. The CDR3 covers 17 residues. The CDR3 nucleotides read TGTGCCAGCAGTTACTCCATCGGGGCGCGGGGCACAGATACGCAGTATTTT. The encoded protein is CASSYSIGARGTDTQYF.

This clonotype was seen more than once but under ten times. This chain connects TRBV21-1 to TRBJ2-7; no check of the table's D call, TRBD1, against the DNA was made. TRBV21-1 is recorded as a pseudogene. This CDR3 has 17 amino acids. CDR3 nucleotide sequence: TGTGCCAGCAGCTTATTTTTGGGACAGACGAGCTCCTACGAGCAGTACTTC. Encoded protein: CASSLFLGQTSSYEQYF.

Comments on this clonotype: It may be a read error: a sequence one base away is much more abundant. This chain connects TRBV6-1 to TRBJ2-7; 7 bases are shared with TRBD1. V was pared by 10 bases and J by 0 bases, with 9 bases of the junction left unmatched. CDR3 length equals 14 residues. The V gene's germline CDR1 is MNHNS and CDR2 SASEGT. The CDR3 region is CANRPGQSSYEQYF. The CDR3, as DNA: TGTGCCAACAGGCCGGGACAGAGCTCCTACGAGCAGTACTTC.